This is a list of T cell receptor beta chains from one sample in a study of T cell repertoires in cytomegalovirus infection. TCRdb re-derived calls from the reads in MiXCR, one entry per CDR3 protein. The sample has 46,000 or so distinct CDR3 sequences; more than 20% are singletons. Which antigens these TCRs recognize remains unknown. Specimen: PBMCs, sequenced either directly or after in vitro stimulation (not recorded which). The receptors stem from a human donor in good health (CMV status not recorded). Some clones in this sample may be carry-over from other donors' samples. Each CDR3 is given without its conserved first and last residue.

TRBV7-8,ASSFSASYEQY
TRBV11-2,ASSLFRGSRGSSYEQY
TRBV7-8,ASSFTNRGGTEAF
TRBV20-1,SARDAGTSRHNEQF
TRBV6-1,ASSLRTALNTEAF
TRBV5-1,ASSLMTGNEGYEQY
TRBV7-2,ASSFSPNQPQH
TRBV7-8,ASSPAAVQY
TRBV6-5,ASSPSSPPNTGELF
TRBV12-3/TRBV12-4,ASSPGLAGTMSTDTQY
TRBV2,ASRQGALGEQY
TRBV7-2,ASSLASGGTDTQY
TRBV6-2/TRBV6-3,ASTGRTTYNEQF
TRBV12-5,ASGLVLAGVTYEQY
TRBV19,ASWGQRNTGELF
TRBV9,ASSVGTGKRRAF
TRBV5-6,ASSLRRSSYEQY
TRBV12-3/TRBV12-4,ASSFSGEAEKLF
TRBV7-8,ASSLQPRVGQVSPEAF
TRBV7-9,ASSFSRLAGGYEQF
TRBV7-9,ASSSPDGGVHEQY
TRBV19,ATKGGRKETQY
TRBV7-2,ASSFAGAGNTIY
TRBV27,ASSKRDFPDEQF
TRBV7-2,ASSLGGRRDNQPQH
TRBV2,ASSGVSSEVGGGYT
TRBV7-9,ASSLATGGEQF
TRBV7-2,ASSTGGVGANVLT
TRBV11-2,ASSQQEVLSRELF
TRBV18,ASSPPADGVYEQY
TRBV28,ASSLLYRRREAF
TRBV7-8,ASSLQGTVRTIY
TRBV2,ASSPVGVDEQF
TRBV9,ASSADFAEQY
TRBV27,ASSLRVRGSSYNEQF
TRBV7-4,ASSPSGSARPGELF
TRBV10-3,AISDPRAGTEAF
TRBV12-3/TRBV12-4,ASLGAKGTEAF
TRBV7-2,ASSSYRGTVRDTGELF
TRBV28,ASSLQREQY
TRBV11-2,ASSLFPGANTGELF
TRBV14,ASSHGTGIYNEQF
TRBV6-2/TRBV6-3,ASSSPAWSNEQF
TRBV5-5,ASSPQWTGASTDTQY
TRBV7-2,ASSSQRGEFYEQY
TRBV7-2,ASSDGQGSQPQH
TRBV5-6,ASSLVASAYEQY
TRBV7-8,ASEGLWQGDTEVRPVVF
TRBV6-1,ASSAVSEQY
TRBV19,ASSSGAVKNTEAF